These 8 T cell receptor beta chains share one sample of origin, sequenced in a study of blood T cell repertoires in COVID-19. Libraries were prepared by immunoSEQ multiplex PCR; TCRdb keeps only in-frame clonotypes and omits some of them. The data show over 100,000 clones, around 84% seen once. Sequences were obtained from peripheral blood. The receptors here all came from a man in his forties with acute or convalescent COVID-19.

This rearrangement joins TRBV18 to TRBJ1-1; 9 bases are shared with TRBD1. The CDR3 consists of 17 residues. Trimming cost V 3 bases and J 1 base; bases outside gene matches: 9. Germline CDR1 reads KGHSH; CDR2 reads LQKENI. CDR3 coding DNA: TGTGCCAGCTCACCGCCCGGGACAGGGCTGGCGAACACTGAAGCTTTCTTT. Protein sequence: CASSPPGTGLANTEAFF. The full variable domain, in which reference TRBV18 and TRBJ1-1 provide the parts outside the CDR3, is NAGVMQNPRHLVRRRGQEARLRCSPMKGHSHVYWYRQLPEEGLKFMVYLQKENIIDESGMPKERFSAEFPKEGPSILRIQQVVRGDSAAYFCASSPPGTGLANTEAFFGQGTRLTVV.

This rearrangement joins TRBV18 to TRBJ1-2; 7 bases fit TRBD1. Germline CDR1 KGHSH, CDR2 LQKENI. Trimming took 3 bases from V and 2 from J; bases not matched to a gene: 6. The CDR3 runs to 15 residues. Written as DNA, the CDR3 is TGTGCCAGCTCACCCCGTGGACAGGCCAACTATGGCTACACCTTC. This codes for CASSPRGQANYGYTF.

The CDR3 protein is CASSLIESGEQYF. The CDR3 region has the DNA TGTGCCAGCAGCTTAATCGAGTCGGGGGAGCAGTACTTC. The V call is TRBV7-6, the J call TRBJ2-7; a weak D match, TRBD2 (5 bases). Germline V gene lookup returns CDR1 SGHVS and CDR2 FNYEAQ. Deletions cut 2 bases from V and 7 bases from J, with 12 bases between. There are 13 residues in the CDR3.

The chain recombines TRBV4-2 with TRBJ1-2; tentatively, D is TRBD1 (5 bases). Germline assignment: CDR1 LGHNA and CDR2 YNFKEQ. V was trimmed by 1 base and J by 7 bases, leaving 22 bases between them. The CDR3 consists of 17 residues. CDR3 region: CASSQGREGRMRVGYTF. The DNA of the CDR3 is TGTGCCAGCAGCCAAGGTCGAGAGGGGAGGATGAGAGTTGGCTACACCTTC.

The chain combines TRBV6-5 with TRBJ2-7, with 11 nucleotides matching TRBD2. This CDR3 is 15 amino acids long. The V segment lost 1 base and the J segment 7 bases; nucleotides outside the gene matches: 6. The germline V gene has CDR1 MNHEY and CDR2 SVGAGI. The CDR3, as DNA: TGTGCCAGCAGTTACTGGGCTAGCGGGGGGTCGGAGCAGTACTTC. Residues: CASSYWASGGSEQYF.

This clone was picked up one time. CDR3 loop: CASGGHNNSPLHF. In DNA form, the CDR3 reads TGTGCCAGCGGGGGACACAATAATTCACCCCTCCACTTT. The chain recombines TRBV28 with TRBJ1-6; D possibly corresponds to TRBD1 (6 bases). Trimming cost V 8 bases and J 5 bases, with 10 bases left between them. This CDR3 has 13 amino acids. CDR1 MDHEN and CDR2 SYDVKM come from the germline V gene.

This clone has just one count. The CDR3 loop reads CASSLTRTSTDTQYF. In DNA form, the CDR3 reads TGTGCCAGCAGCTTAACTCGGACTAGTACAGATACGCAGTATTTT. The V call is TRBV7-2, the J call TRBJ2-3; 7 nucleotides agree with TRBD2. Germline CDR1 reads SGHTA; CDR2 reads FQGNSA. This CDR3 region has 15 residues. Trimming took 2 bases from V and 3 from J; bases not matched to a gene: 5.

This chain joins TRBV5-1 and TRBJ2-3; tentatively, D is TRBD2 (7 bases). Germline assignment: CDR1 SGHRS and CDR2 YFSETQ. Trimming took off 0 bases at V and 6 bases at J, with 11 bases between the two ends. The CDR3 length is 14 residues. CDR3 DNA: TGCGCCAGCAGCTTGGGCGGGGGCGGTGATACGCAGTATTTT. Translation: CASSLGGGGDTQYF.